This record concerns one T cell receptor (beta chain) sequence. Its antigen is not known. This entry belongs to a study of CD8+ T cells in alopecia areata. Study-wide findings and caveats: For lesional scalp, especially alopecia totalis/universalis, clonality was higher than in normal scalp.

Germline lookup yields CDR1 SGHRS and CDR2 YFSETQ. With 6 bases removed from V and 6 bases from J, the gap between germline ends came to 8 bases. The CDR3 extends over 11 amino acids. cDNA prepared by RNA extraction and subsequent reverse transcription served as the template for sequencing. Some clones are missing from TCRdb's copy, which holds only in-frame ones; the method was immunoSEQ multiplex PCR. Among 55,000 to 65,000 clones listed, roughly 45% were seen once. The sequence came from a human donor with alopecia areata. The rearrangement uses TRBV5-1 and TRBJ2-3; D is unresolved. The sequenced sample was NKG2D-low CD8+ T cells sorted from blood. The CDR3 nucleotides read TGCGCCAGCACCCAAGGGGATACGCAGTATTTT. Amino acid sequence: CASTQGDTQYF.